Listed here are 28 T cell receptor beta chains from one sample, sequenced in a study of T-cell reconstitution after alpha-beta-depleted transplantation in children (dated by TCRdb to 2015 to 2016). Preparation of the library involved PCR. These reads were obtained on an Illumina HiSeq 2500. TCR libraries were prepared with molecular barcoding, using unique molecular identifiers to normalize TCRbeta repertoire quantification. TCRdb reanalyzed the raw reads on its own, using fastp at Q25 for trimming and MiXCR for clone calling, and kept in-frame beta chains. Every entry covers one CDR3 protein and lists the most common genes and DNA from its rows. Across this sample there are approximately 520,000 distinct CDR3 sequences, with approximately 30% seen only once. Of the sample, approximately 2.3% falls within the top ten clones. The input for sequencing was PBMCs from the stem cell graft donor, taken from the stem cell graft. The receptors were sampled from a human donor who donated a stem cell graft to a child with aplastic anemia.

The table lists this clonotype with a few counts. The rearrangement joins TRBV19 to TRBJ1-1; TRBD1 is a possible D gene (5 bases). CDR1 is LNHDA, CDR2 SQIVND, per germline (reference sequence). CDR3 size: 14 residues. Trimming cost V 3 bases and J 1 base, with 9 bases left between them. The CDR3 nucleotides are TGTGCCAGTAGTATGGGACGATGGAACACTGAAGCTTTCTTT. Its protein is CASSMGRWNTEAFF.

This chain connects TRBV6-5 to TRBJ1-1; D not certain. V was trimmed by 2 bases and J by 5 bases, leaving 15 bases between them. The CDR3 is 15 amino acids. Germline-derived CDR1 and CDR2 are MNHEY and SVGAGI. CDR3 protein: CASSYGEFGKTEAFF. The CDR3 nucleotides read TGTGCCAGCAGTTACGGGGAATTTGGAAAAACTGAAGCTTTCTTT.

The V and J genes are TRBV10-3 and TRBJ2-3, with D hard to call. Trimming took 8 bases from V and 0 from J, leaving 6 bases between them. This CDR3 spans 12 amino acids. Germline V gene data show CDR1 as ENHRY and CDR2 as SYGVKD. The CDR3 region has the DNA TGTGCCATCGCCCGGAGCACAGATACGCAGTATTTT. This sequence encodes CAIARSTDTQYF.

The chain combines TRBV7-9 with TRBJ1-3, with D possibly TRBD1 on 5 matching bases. The CDR3 has 14 residues. Between the trimmed V and J ends, which lost 10 bases and 2 bases, there was a span of 15 bases. From germline, CDR1 is SEHNR and CDR2 FQNEAQ (reference sequence). CDR3 nucleotides: TGTGCCACCCCGCGTATGGGACCTGGAAACACCATATATTTT. Residues: CATPRMGPGNTIYF.

This clonotype was seen only a few times. The chain couples TRBV24-1 to TRBJ1-2; TRBD1 aligns across 7 bases. Per germline, CDR1 KGHDR and CDR2 SFDVKD. The CDR3 contains 16 residues. V lost 1 base to trimming and J lost 6 bases; unmatched junction nucleotides: 10. CDR3 region: CATSDFFTDRVDGYTF. CDR3 sequence (DNA): TGTGCCACCAGTGATTTCTTCACCGACAGGGTCGATGGCTACACCTTC.

This clonotype was recorded a few times. At one end the junction does not follow the germline gene, possibly because of a read error. The chain uses TRBV5-1 and TRBJ2-1; the match to TRBD2 covers 9 bases. Germline assignment: CDR1 SGHRS and CDR2 YFSETQ. CDR3 length: 16 amino acids. CDR3 sequence: CASSSYIAGVQTNMVF. The CDR3 nucleotides are TGCGCCAGCAGCTCCTATATAGCGGGAGTCCAGACCAACATGGTCTTC.

This clonotype has ten or more counts. This chain links TRBV15 with TRBJ1-1; the D is unclear. In germline, CDR1 is LNHNV, CDR2 YYDKDF (reference sequence). The CDR3 loop spans 12 amino acids. V shed 1 base and J shed 4 bases, with 4 bases lying between them. CDR3 in DNA: TGTGCCACCAGCAGAGTAAGCACTGAAGCTTTCTTT. It codes for CATSRVSTEAFF.

This clonotype was observed a handful of times. This chain uses TRBV6-1 with TRBJ1-1; unclear D gene. Germline CDR1 and CDR2: MNHNS and SASEGT. The germline V and J ends were trimmed by 7 bases and 1 base, with 13 bases remaining between them. CDR3 length: 14 amino acids. The CDR3 sequence is CASTLRQANTEAFF. For the CDR3, the DNA is TGTGCCAGCACCTTACGCCAGGCGAACACTGAAGCTTTCTTT.

The V and J genes are TRBV5-1 and TRBJ1-1; D not resolved. With 4 bases removed from V and 7 bases from J, the gap between germline ends came to 8 bases. The CDR3 runs 11 residues. From germline, CDR1 is SGHRS and CDR2 YFSETQ. CDR3 DNA: TGCGCCAGCAGCGCTAGTGGTGAAGCTTTCTTT. It yields the protein CASSASGEAFF. The variable domain in full, completed from reference TRBV5-1 and TRBJ1-1, reads KAGVTQTPRYLIKTRGQQVTLSCSPISGHRSVSWYQQTPGQGLQFLFEYFSETQRNKGNFPGRFSGRQFSNSRSEMNVSTLELGDSALYLCASSASGEAFFGQGTRLTVV.

This clonotype has a handful of counts. The chain couples TRBV5-1 to TRBJ1-4; 12 bases line up with TRBD1. V was pared by 3 bases and J by 7 bases, with 4 bases of the junction left unmatched. This CDR3 is built from 15 residues. Per the germline V gene, CDR1 is SGHRS and CDR2 is YFSETQ. The CDR3 DNA reads as TGCGCCAGCAGCTCGCCGGGACAGGGGGCTGAAAAACTGTTTTTT. The encoded protein is CASSSPGQGAEKLFF.

This clonotype showed up just a few times. V usage is TRBV15 and J usage is TRBJ2-3, with 10 bases that match TRBD2. V lost 2 bases to trimming and J lost 2 bases; unmatched junction nucleotides: 1. Germline V gene lookup returns CDR1 LNHNV and CDR2 YYDKDF (reference sequence). The CDR3 is 15 amino acids. The CDR3 sequence: CATSRTSGNTDTQYF. The CDR3 DNA reads as TGTGCCACCAGCAGAACTAGCGGGAACACAGATACGCAGTATTTT.

This clonotype was counted a few times. The chain recombines TRBV19 with TRBJ2-2; 10 positions match TRBD1. From germline, CDR1 is LNHDA and CDR2 SQIVND (reference sequence). J gave up 3 bases and V 4 bases, and 5 bases lay outside the gene matches. The CDR3 spans 16 residues. In nucleotides, the CDR3 is TGTGCCAGTAGTACCCCGGGACAGGGGTACACCGGGGAGCTGTTTTTT. Its translation is CASSTPGQGYTGELFF.

This clonotype has just a few counts. The J gene is TRBJ2-7, the V gene TRBV6-2 or TRBV6-3, with D unresolved. Trimming took 0 bases from V and 3 from J, leaving 9 bases between them. The germline gives CDR1 MNHEY, CDR2 SVGEGT. There are 14 residues in the CDR3. CDR3 sequence reads: CASSYSNSRYEQYF. The CDR3 DNA reads as TGTGCCAGCAGTTACTCTAACTCCCGCTACGAGCAGTACTTC.

The chain has TRBV9 and TRBJ2-6; TRBD2 is a possible D gene (5 bases). Germline lookup yields CDR1 SGDLS and CDR2 YYNGEE. V was trimmed by 3 bases and J by 0 bases, leaving 13 bases between them. CDR3 length: 17 residues. The CDR3 nucleotides read TGTGCCAGCAGCGAGTTAGGTGGGAGCTCTGGGGCCAACGTCCTGACTTTC. This sequence encodes CASSELGGSSGANVLTF.

This clonotype was counted a single time. This chain connects TRBV12-3 or TRBV12-4 to TRBJ1-3, with D maybe TRBD1 (5 bases). V was trimmed by 7 bases and J by 4 bases, leaving 17 bases between them. CDR3 length equals 15 residues. Here the CDR3 DNA reads TGTGCCAGCACCTTGGGGACGGTCCTGGGAAACACCATATATTTT. Residues: CASTLGTVLGNTIYF.

In this sample, this clonotype turned up a few times. V usage is TRBV30 and J usage is TRBJ1-2; D uncertain. The CDR3 is made up of 17 amino acids. The V gene lost 2 bases and the J gene lost 3 bases, with 22 bases spanning the gap. In germline, CDR1 is GTSNPN, CDR2 SVGIG (reference sequence). The CDR3 protein is CAWSKRSLGNWDYGYTF. The CDR3, as DNA: TGTGCCTGGAGTAAACGATCTCTGGGGAATTGGGACTATGGCTACACCTTC.

The chain joins TRBV27 to TRBJ1-2; D call uncertain. Germline assignment: CDR1 MNHEY and CDR2 SMNVEV (reference sequence). There are 13 residues in the CDR3. V gave up 3 bases and J gave up 3 bases, with 8 bases separating them. The CDR3 DNA reads as TGTGCCAGCAGTTTGCAGGCTGACTATGGCTACACCTTC. Protein product: CASSLQADYGYTF.

The rearrangement joins TRBV18 to TRBJ1-5; tentative D call: TRBD1 (5 bases). V was trimmed by 6 bases and J by 6 bases, leaving 12 bases between them. The CDR3 has 13 amino acids. CDR1 and CDR2 from the germline V gene are KGHSH and LQKENI. This CDR3 is CASSPGRGQPQHF. As DNA, the CDR3 is TGTGCCAGCTCCCCAGGGAGAGGTCAGCCCCAGCATTTT. The full variable domain, completed using reference TRBV18 and TRBJ1-5, is NAGVMQNPRHLVRRRGQEARLRCSPMKGHSHVYWYRQLPEEGLKFMVYLQKENIIDESGMPKERFSAEFPKEGPSILRIQQVVRGDSAAYFCASSPGRGQPQHFGDGTRLSIL.

This clonotype was counted between two and nine times. The rearrangement joins TRBV10-2 to TRBJ1-2; 9 bases are shared with TRBD1. This CDR3 has 14 residues. V lost 2 bases to trimming and J lost 6 bases; unmatched junction nucleotides: 4. Germline V lookup: CDR1 WSHSY, CDR2 SAAADI. CDR3 in amino acids: CASSETGGSDGYTF. CDR3 coding DNA: TGCGCCAGCAGTGAGACAGGGGGCTCGGATGGCTACACCTTC.

This clonotype was seen a few times. J is TRBJ1-1 and V is TRBV6-1; maybe TRBD1 (5 bases). The germline V gene encodes CDR1 MNHNS and CDR2 SASEGT. This CDR3 has 14 amino acids. V was clipped by 5 bases and J by 0 bases, with 10 bases between them. Here the CDR3 DNA reads TGTGCCAGCAGTCAACTAGGGGTGAACACTGAAGCTTTCTTT. Amino acids: CASSQLGVNTEAFF.

The chain recombines TRBV18 with TRBJ2-7, with 7 nucleotides matching TRBD2. After removal of 3 bases from V and 0 bases from J, the junction contained 5 bases not matched to a gene. Germline V CDR1 and CDR2: KGHSH, LQKENI. The CDR3 totals 15 residues. This CDR3 reads CASSPTSEPSYEQYF. CDR3 in DNA: TGTGCCAGCTCACCTACTAGCGAACCCTCCTACGAGCAGTACTTC.

This clonotype has more than one count but fewer than ten. This chain links TRBV25-1 with TRBJ2-5, with D perhaps matching TRBD1 (5 bases). The V and J ends lost 3 bases and 5 bases respectively, with 10 bases between them. The germline CDR1 and CDR2 sequences are MGHDK and SYGVNS. This CDR3 comprises 13 residues. As DNA, the CDR3 is TGTGCCAGCAGTGAGGTCAGGGCGGAGACCCAGTACTTC. Its translation is CASSEVRAETQYF.

The rearrangement joins TRBV28 to TRBJ1-2; D is possibly TRBD1 (6 bases). V dropped 3 bases and J dropped 6 bases, with 17 bases sitting between them. In germline, CDR1 is MDHEN, CDR2 SYDVKM. The CDR3 extends over 15 amino acids. The CDR3 region has the DNA TGTGCCAGCAGTTTGGAAATACAGGGACTAGATGGCTACACCTTC. Translating gives CASSLEIQGLDGYTF.

This rearrangement joins TRBV28 to TRBJ2-7, with D possibly TRBD1 on 6 matching bases. Germline V gives CDR1 MDHEN, CDR2 SYDVKM. V lost 5 bases to trimming and J lost 2 bases, with 16 bases between them. This CDR3 has 15 residues. CDR3 nucleotide sequence: TGTGCCAGCAGTCATGTCCGGGACAAAGCCTACGAGCAGTACTTC. This encodes CASSHVRDKAYEQYF.

This clonotype was recorded a few times. The junction and the germline gene differ at one end; a read error may be behind it. The V call is TRBV12-3 or TRBV12-4, the J call TRBJ2-5, with D possibly called TRBD1 or TRBD2 (5 bases each). The CDR3 contains 11 residues. The CDR3 here is CASSPMGPVYF. The CDR3 DNA reads as TGTGCCAGCAGCCCCATGGGACCGGTTTATTTC.

This clonotype appeared a few times. The chain joins TRBV7-2 to TRBJ2-5, with a tentative D call TRBD2 (5 bases). Germline assignment: CDR1 SGHTA and CDR2 FQGNSA. Trimming shortened V by 3 bases and J by 4 bases, and 12 bases separated the two germline ends. The CDR3 covers 14 residues. The CDR3 DNA reads as TGTGCCAGCAGCTTTGGACTTAAACGAGAGACCCAGTACTTC. This gives the protein CASSFGLKRETQYF.

This sequence joins TRBV20-1 and TRBJ2-3; D tentatively reads TRBD1 or TRBD2 (5 bases each). The CDR3 runs to 14 residues. Germline loops: CDR1 DFQATT, CDR2 SNEGSKA (reference sequence). V was clipped by 1 base and J by 5 bases, with 13 bases between them. The CDR3 DNA sequence: TGCAGTGCTAGAGCCCCTGGGACCGGAGATACGCAGTATTTT. It yields the protein CSARAPGTGDTQYF.

Regarding this clonotype: The junction shows a germline mismatch at one end, possibly a read error. The V and J genes are TRBV6-5 and TRBJ1-2, with D possibly TRBD1 on 5 matching bases. Per germline, CDR1 MNHEY and CDR2 SVGAGI. The length of the CDR3 is 14 residues. For the CDR3, the DNA is TGTGCCAGCATTTACCGAACGGGGGGCTATGGCTACACCTTC. Its protein is CASIYRTGGYGYTF.